Each of the 11 T cell receptor beta chains below was sequenced from the same sample in a study of shared clonotypes between healthy human individuals. Terminally differentiated effector memory CD45RA+ cells were left out of the naive CD8 fraction, which was CD45RO-negative and positively selected for CCR7. The data were produced by immunoSEQ multiplex PCR, yet TCRdb's version contains in-frame clones alone and is incomplete. Of fewer than 1 million clones detected, about 96% appear once; the ten largest clones hold about 0.21%. Sequenced material: naive CD8+ T cells sorted from blood. These TCRs come from a man aged 25-45 years in good health.

The CDR3, as DNA: TGTGCCAGCAGTCTACTAGCGGGAGGAGGTGTCAACGAGCAGTACTTC. Amino acid sequence: CASSLLAGGGVNEQYF. This chain uses TRBV27 with TRBJ2-7, with 12 bases lining up with TRBD2. Trimming at V came to 5 bases and at J to 5 bases, leaving 10 bases not matched to a gene. The V gene's germline CDR1 is MNHEY and CDR2 SMNVEV (reference sequence). The CDR3 is 16 residues long.

This chain links TRBV30 with TRBJ2-5, with D perhaps matching TRBD2 (5 bases). This CDR3 comprises 13 residues. Trimming removed 3 bases at V and 5 bases at J, with 13 bases between. Germline CDR1 reads GTSNPN; CDR2 reads SVGIG (reference sequence). In DNA form, the CDR3 reads TGTGCCTGGAGCCAACTAGACGGGGAGACCCAGTACTTC. Residues: CAWSQLDGETQYF.

V usage is TRBV7-9 and J usage is TRBJ1-4; D gene uncertain. The CDR3 consists of 14 residues. Trimming took 2 bases from V and 4 from J, leaving 8 bases between them. Germline-derived CDR1 and CDR2 are SEHNR and FQNEAQ (reference sequence). In DNA form, the CDR3 reads TGTGCCAGCAGCTTAAAGGGAGGTAATGAAAAACTGTTTTTT. This codes for CASSLKGGNEKLFF.

The chain is built from TRBV18 and TRBJ1-2; possible D gene TRBD1, 5 bases. The CDR3 is 16 amino acids. Germline V lookup: CDR1 KGHSH, CDR2 LQKENI. Trimming removed 2 bases at V and 1 base at J, with 14 bases between. The CDR3 protein is CASSPTDAGGNYGYTF. Here the CDR3 DNA reads TGTGCCAGCTCACCAACGGATGCCGGGGGTAACTATGGCTACACCTTC.

The chain combines TRBV11-2 with TRBJ2-5, with D unresolved. The CDR3 is 13 amino acids. CDR1 and CDR2 from the germline V gene are SGHAT and FQNNGV. The germline V and J ends were trimmed by 0 bases and 5 bases, with 7 bases remaining between them. The CDR3 coding sequence is TGTGCCAGCAGCTTAGAAGGTTGGGAGACCCAGTACTTC. It codes for CASSLEGWETQYF.

V usage is TRBV15 and J usage is TRBJ1-5; no definite D call. The CDR3 consists of 15 residues. Trimming took 0 bases from V and 4 from J, leaving 10 bases between them. Germline CDR1 LNHNV, CDR2 YYDKDF (reference sequence). CDR3 sequence: CATSRDPRKNQPQHF. In DNA, the CDR3 is TGTGCCACCAGCAGAGATCCCCGGAAAAATCAGCCCCAGCATTTT.

V is TRBV27 and J is TRBJ1-5; TRBD1 aligns across 8 bases. The trim removed 6 bases at V and 5 bases at J, leaving 12 bases unmatched. Germline CDR1 MNHEY, CDR2 SMNVEV (reference sequence). The CDR3 is 16 residues long. The CDR3 coding sequence is TGTGCCAGCAGGGCACAGGGGGAGGGGAGGTATCAGCCCCAGCATTTT. Its translation: CASRAQGEGRYQPQHF.

This clone appeared once. J is TRBJ2-1 and V is TRBV18; 7 nucleotides match TRBD1. This CDR3 spans 16 amino acids. Looked up from germline, CDR1 is KGHSH and CDR2 is LQKENI. After removal of 1 base from V and 5 bases from J, the junction contained 8 bases not matched to a gene. CDR3 amino acids: CASSPRRGGSDNEQFF. CDR3 nucleotide sequence: TGTGCCAGCTCACCACGAAGAGGGGGCTCGGACAATGAGCAGTTCTTC.

Remarks on this clone: The sample holds other DNA sequences that translate to the same CDR3. The chain couples TRBV9 to TRBJ2-5, with 9 bases aligning to TRBD2. The CDR3 is 14 amino acids. V shed 0 bases and J 5 bases; nucleotides not matched to a gene: 2. CDR1 SGDLS and CDR2 YYNGEE come from the germline V gene. The CDR3 region has the DNA TGTGCCAGCAGCGTAGGGGGACTAGCCGAGACCCAGTACTTC. This gives the protein CASSVGGLAETQYF.

The chain couples TRBV7-3 to TRBJ2-5, with 12 positions matching TRBD2. The CDR3 totals 15 residues. Germline V gene lookup returns CDR1 SGHTA and CDR2 FQGTGA. V gave up 3 bases and J gave up 5 bases; unmatched junction bases: 4. For the CDR3, the DNA is TGTGCCAGCAGCTTCGGACTAGCGGGAAGGGAGACCCAGTACTTC. This sequence encodes CASSFGLAGRETQYF.

CDR3: CSVYGLNTEAFF. The CDR3, as DNA: TGCAGCGTTTACGGTTTAAACACTGAAGCTTTCTTT. The chain uses TRBV29-1 and TRBJ1-1; D is unresolved. The length of the CDR3 is 12 residues. The ends were cut back, 5 bases at V and 2 bases at J, with 9 bases in the middle. Germline V gene data show CDR1 as SQVTM and CDR2 as ANQGSEA.